This T cell receptor beta chain was documented in a study of T cell responses to AZD1222 COVID-19 vaccine. Data came from immunoSEQ multiplex PCR; TCRdb stores just in-frame clones and leaves some out. Among around 110,000 clones listed, about 90% were seen once. The CDR3 has 19 residues. CDR1 is SGHTA and CDR2 is FQGNSA in the germline V gene. V shed 7 bases and J 4 bases; nucleotides not matched to a gene: 16. The clonotype comes from an adult in good health. Sample: peripheral blood, taken on day 0 of AZD1222 vaccination. V is TRBV7-2 and J is TRBJ2-2, with 12 bases matching TRBD2. The CDR3 DNA sequence: TGTGCCAGCACCACCCCCCTAATTCTAGCGGGAGGGCGCACCGGGGAGCTGTTTTTT. The encoded protein is CASTTPLILAGGRTGELFF.